The source of this T cell receptor beta chain is a study of cytomegalovirus exposure and HLA in healthy donors. Unmatched junction bases numbered 6, after V lost 5 bases and J lost 0 bases. The CDR3 contains 16 residues. The germline V gene encodes CDR1 SGHVS and CDR2 FNYEAQ. Primers: 60 Vbeta forward and 13 Jbeta reverse. The data were produced by immunoSEQ multiplex PCR, yet TCRdb's version contains in-frame clones alone and is incomplete. Its clone listing holds approximately 79,000 clones. The receptor was isolated from a boy aged 5 to 17 in good health and CMV-seronegative. The source material was PBMCs. The V call is TRBV7-6, the J call TRBJ2-2, with TRBD1 matching 7 bases. The CDR3 reads CASSIVTGANTGELFF. Written as DNA, the CDR3 is TGTGCCAGCAGCATTGTCACAGGGGCGAACACCGGGGAGCTGTTTTTT.